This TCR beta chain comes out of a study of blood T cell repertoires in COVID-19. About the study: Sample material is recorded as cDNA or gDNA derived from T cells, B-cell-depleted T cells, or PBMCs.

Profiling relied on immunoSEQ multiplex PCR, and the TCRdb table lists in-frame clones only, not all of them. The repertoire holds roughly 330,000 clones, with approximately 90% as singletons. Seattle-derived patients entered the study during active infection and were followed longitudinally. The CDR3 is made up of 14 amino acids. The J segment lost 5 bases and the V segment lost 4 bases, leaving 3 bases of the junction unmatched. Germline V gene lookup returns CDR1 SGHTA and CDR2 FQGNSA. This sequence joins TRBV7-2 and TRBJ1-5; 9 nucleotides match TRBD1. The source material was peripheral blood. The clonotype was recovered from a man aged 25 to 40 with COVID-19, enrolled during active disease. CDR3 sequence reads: CASSYRGLDQPQHF. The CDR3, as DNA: TGTGCCAGCAGCTACAGGGGGCTGGATCAGCCCCAGCATTTT.